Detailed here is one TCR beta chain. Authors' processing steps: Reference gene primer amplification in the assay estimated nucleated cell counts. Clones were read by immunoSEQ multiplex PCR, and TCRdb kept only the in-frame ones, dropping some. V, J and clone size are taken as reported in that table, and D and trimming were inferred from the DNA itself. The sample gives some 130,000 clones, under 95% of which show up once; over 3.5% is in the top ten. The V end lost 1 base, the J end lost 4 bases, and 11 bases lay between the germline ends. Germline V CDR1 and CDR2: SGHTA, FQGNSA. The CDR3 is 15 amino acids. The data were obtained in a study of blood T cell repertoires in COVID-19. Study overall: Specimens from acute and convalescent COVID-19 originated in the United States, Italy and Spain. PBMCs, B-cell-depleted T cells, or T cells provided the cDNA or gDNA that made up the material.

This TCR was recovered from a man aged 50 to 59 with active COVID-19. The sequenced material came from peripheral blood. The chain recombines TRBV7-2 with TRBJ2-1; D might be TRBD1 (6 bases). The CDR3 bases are TGTGCCAGCAGCTTAGTCCAGGGGAGTTACAATGAGCAGTTCTTC. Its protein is CASSLVQGSYNEQFF.